The entry below describes one T cell receptor beta chain. The antigen it recognizes is unknown. No base quality information exists; no much larger clone differs at one position. Sequences SNHLY (CDR1) and FYNNEI (CDR2) are obtained from the germline V gene. There are 14 amino acids in the CDR3, from cysteine to phenylalanine inclusive. The kept DNA is CDR3 alone, 42 bases in frame from the first base. Clipping removes 4 bases from V and 5 bases from J, with 4 as the unmatched junction base count. These data are taken from a study of graft-versus-host responses after intestinal transplantation (dated by TCRdb to about 2021). In terms of the full investigation: Recipients received multivisceral, liver-intestinal, or isolated intestinal transplants. Every recipient was given anti-thymocyte globulin induction, then maintenance tacrolimus and steroids for approximately 3 years. After intestinal transplantation, graft-versus-host and host-versus-graft alloreactive T cell clones were followed in the graft, circulation and bone marrow using bulk TCR-beta CDR3 sequencing. Samples from three later patients were sequenced in-house on an Illumina MiSeq with MiXCR processing rather than by the commercial service. Of the 20 to 30 intestinal transplant recipients enrolled in the cohort, one of whom was a retransplant, a few patients without pretransplant specimens were excluded. Donor T cell macrochimerism was defined as a peak of at least 4% donor T cells among recipient peripheral blood mononuclear cells. Alloreactive clones were identified by sequencing pre-transplant mixed lymphocyte reaction products and comparing these products with unstimulated pre-transplant donor and recipient T cells.

What this sample's time point label stands for: cells obtained before transplantation from donor or recipient. CD3+CD4+ and CD3+CD8+ populations were FACS-sorted from unstimulated pre-transplant donor and recipient cells taken from spleen or lymph nodes. The research as a whole found: GvH clones turned up in recipient bone marrow, with some appearing earlier in ileal mucosa or blood, a pattern consistent with an intestinal mucosal origin. Conclusions were limited by the relatively low number and heterogeneity of intestinal transplant patients. In patients with donor T cell macrochimerism, the allografts had high GvH to HvG T cell clonal ratios. Early after transplant, peak levels of circulating GvH clones were found to be associated with declines in HvG clones.

Receptors were amplified or captured by the immunoSEQ multiplex PCR assay. For most patients, genomic DNA was isolated using the Qiagen DNeasy Blood and Tissue Kit and was shipped frozen to Adaptive Biotechnologies for TCR sequencing. High-throughput TCR-beta CDR3 sequencing of genomic DNA from most patients was performed by Adaptive Biotechnologies. The published analysis was carried out like this. TCR sequencing data were retrieved from Adaptive's ImmunoSEQ software for 18 patients, whereas a few other patients were processed with MiXCR and VDJtools. To correct CD4 versus CD8 sorting errors, any sequence found in both subsets at a frequency ratio below 5:1 was removed. CDR3 nucleotide sequences shared by donor and recipient were removed because the origin of these sequences could not be assigned. To be classed as alloreactive, a clone needed at least 2-fold expansion over unstimulated cells and a minimum CFSE-low frequency of 0.002% (template counts) or 0.001% (read counts). Clones were considered mappable if detected in sequenced pre-transplant spleen, lymph node, or MLR CFSE-low populations of the donor or recipient. Cumulative frequency of alloreactive clones was calculated as a percentage of all sequences weighted by copy number. Imported from immuneACCESS, the table was reduced by TCRdb to in-frame sequences with V and J called. These copies leave out some clones; in studies compared against another copy, an unresolved V gene accounts for under half, and the cause of the remainder is not known. V and J calls and clone size are given by that table; D and trimming were obtained from the DNA. The sample table lists tens of thousands of clones, 90% of them with a count of one. The biggest ten clones account for about 4.2% of the sample.

This material consisted of unstimulated CD8+ T cells sorted from spleen or lymph node cells, taken before transplant. The TCR was taken from a human donor who was the organ donor for an intestinal transplant. The sequence joins TRBV2 to TRBJ2-1; 8 bases in the junction line up with TRBD2. In nucleotide form, the sequence is TGTGCCAGCAGTGCGGGGGGGAATCACAATGAGCAGTTCTTC. This translates into CASSAGGNHNEQFF.